This T cell receptor beta chain was recorded in a study of shared clonotypes between healthy human individuals. The CDR3 has 15 amino acids. The germline gives CDR1 SEHNR, CDR2 FQNEAQ (reference sequence). J was trimmed by 4 bases and V by 4 bases; bases with no gene match: 4. TCRdb's table, derived via immunoSEQ multiplex PCR, lists solely in-frame clones and lacks some. The table records 640,000 or so clones, 60% to 80% of them present only once. This sequence was found in a woman between 25 and 40 years old in good health. This sequence joins TRBV7-9 and TRBJ1-2, with 12 bases lining up with TRBD1. The sequencing input was memory CD4+ T cells sorted from blood. Subset defined: CD45RA-negative fraction. The DNA of the CDR3 is TGTGCCAGCAGCTCCGGGACAGGGGGCGTCTATGGCTACACCTTC. This codes for CASSSGTGGVYGYTF.